This TCR beta chain was found in a study of T cell repertoires in cytomegalovirus infection. At the level of the study: CMV epitopes in the study were HLA-C-restricted (recently identified) and HLA-B-restricted (well studied). Matching HLA type and CMV infection were both indicated by public TCR beta signatures.

This CDR3 contains 13 residues. The germline V and J ends were trimmed by 1 base and 8 bases, with 11 bases remaining between them. Germline V gene data show CDR1 as SGHTA and CDR2 as FQGNSA. The sample holds many counts of this clonotype. Its antigen is as yet unknown. TCRdb processed the reads anew with MiXCR; each CDR3 protein has one entry. Of roughly 730,000 distinct CDR3 sequences listed, 30% to 35% are singletons. The chain couples TRBV7-2 to TRBJ1-1; D not certain. The sequenced sample was cultured PBMCs, obtained from culture after CMV antigen stimulation. This TCR was sampled from a human donor in good health (CMV status not recorded). Some clones in this sample may be carry-over from other donors' samples. This chain's CDR3 is CASSLVGGLEAFF. The CDR3 DNA sequence: TGTGCCAGCAGCTTAGTAGGCGGCTTGGAAGCTTTCTTT. Using reference TRBV7-2 and TRBJ1-1 for the parts outside the CDR3, the full variable domain is GAGVSQSPSNKVTEKGKDVELRCDPISGHTALYWYRQSLGQGLEFLIYFQGNSAPDKSGLPSDRFSAERTGGSVSTLTIQRTQQEDSAVYLCASSLVGGLEAFFGQGTRLTVV.